The T cell receptor (beta chain) under discussion was sequenced for a study of post-analysis software for immune sequencing data. Study details: Relapsing-remitting, secondary progressive and progressive-relapsing courses of multiple sclerosis were included. Findings and limits, study-wide: Batch-mates among the samples co-clustered strongly by F measure. Patients carried 4 or 5 TRBV segments more frequently than controls did, and TRBV5-6, TRBV5-1 and TRBV20-1 were among them. Multiple sclerosis was associated with a significant reduction in normalized Chao1 diversity relative to controls.

The table lists this clonotype with a few counts. What it binds is unknown. V gave up 7 bases and J gave up 4 bases, with 18 bases separating them. There are 14 residues in the CDR3. Germline CDR1 reads SGHRS; CDR2 reads YFSETQ. Libraries were made from TCR beta cDNA, and they carried unique molecular identifiers. A population of 1 to 10 million T cells gave rise to approximately 530,000 cDNA molecules. From the PCR reads, TCRdb called clonotypes with MiXCR, one entry per CDR3 protein. This table has approximately 770,000 distinct CDR3 sequences, more than 45% appearing once. This sequence originates from a girl aged 10 to 17 with multiple sclerosis. V is TRBV5-1 and J is TRBJ2-7; D possibly matches TRBD1 or TRBD2 (5 bases each). The sample consisted of blood. The CDR3 protein is CASGDGTLLYEQYF. The CDR3 coding sequence is TGCGCCAGCGGCGACGGGACGTTATTATACGAGCAGTACTTC.